Following are 9 T cell receptor beta chains from one sample sequenced in a study of vaccination and CD4 T cells after COVID-19 (dated by TCRdb to the early 2020s). Their cognate antigens are unknown. Read against the paper, the sample's treatment or condition label means: approximately 10-day PBMC culture with coronavirus spike peptide pools or control peptides (ViraFEST assay). The library was produced with PCR. Sequenced using an Illumina iSeq 100. At the Johns Hopkins FTIC core, DNA from the cultured CD4+ T cells underwent TCR sequencing with the Oncomine TCR Beta short-read assay. TCRdb handled the public reads itself, with Q25 trimming in fastp and clone calling in MiXCR, and kept productive beta chains. CDR3 protein sequences are deduplicated, and each keeps its most common genes and DNA. The sample table records about 3,700 distinct CDR3 sequences; about 19% of these occur just once. Approximately 21% of the sample goes to the ten largest clones.

The sample taken for sequencing was CD4+ T cells from blood, cultured in vitro. These receptors came from a human donor who had recovered from COVID-19.

Within the sample, this clonotype is medium-sized (0.01 to 0.1%). The chain couples TRBV27 to TRBJ1-2; a possible D gene is TRBD1 (6 bases). The CDR3 covers 14 residues. Germline assignment: CDR1 MNHEY and CDR2 SMNVEV (reference sequence). The germline V and J ends were trimmed by 7 bases and 4 bases, with 16 bases remaining between them. DNA for the CDR3: TGTGCCAGCACCAGTCCCCAGGGGACCTATGGCTACACCTTC. Its translation is CASTSPQGTYGYTF.

Within the sample, this clonotype is medium-sized. V usage is TRBV20-1 and J usage is TRBJ1-1; TRBD1 might be the D (5 bases). Trimming removed 1 base at V and 2 bases at J, with 14 bases between. The CDR3 runs to 15 residues. Germline CDR1 reads DFQATT; CDR2 reads SNEGSKA (reference sequence). The CDR3 spells CSARGRQTFNTEAFF. DNA for the CDR3: TGCAGTGCTAGAGGTCGACAGACCTTCAACACTGAAGCTTTCTTT.

V is TRBV15 and J is TRBJ1-5, with a weak D call TRBD1 (6 bases). Germline loops: CDR1 LNHNV, CDR2 YYDKDF (reference sequence). The CDR3 is 14 residues long. The ends were cut back, 1 base at V and 7 bases at J, with 11 bases in the middle. The CDR3 region is CATSRGGGGQPQHF. CDR3 nucleotide sequence: TGTGCCACCAGCAGAGGGGGGGGGGGCCAGCCCCAGCATTTT. Combining the CDR3 with reference TRBV15 and TRBJ1-5 gives the whole variable domain DAMVIQNPRYQVTQFGKPVTLSCSQTLNHNVMYWYQQKSSQAPKLLFHYYDKDFNNEADTPDNFQSRRPNTSFCFLDIRSPGLGDTAMYLCATSRGGGGQPQHFGDGTRLSIL.

The table lists this clonotype with a few counts. The chain employs TRBV5-4 and TRBJ1-1; D is unresolved. Trimming left V 0 bases short and J 4 bases short, with 13 bases between. This CDR3 has 15 amino acids. Germline loops: CDR1 SGHNT, CDR2 YYREEE (reference sequence). CDR3 protein: CASSLGVSSTTEAFF. Written as DNA, the CDR3 is TGTGCCAGCAGCTTGGGGGTGTCGAGCACCACTGAAGCTTTCTTT.

Judged by abundance, this clonotype is medium-sized. The chain employs TRBV27 and TRBJ1-1; possibly TRBD1 for D (6 bases). From germline, CDR1 is MNHEY and CDR2 SMNVEV (reference sequence). V was pared by 6 bases and J by 5 bases, with 19 bases between. This CDR3 comprises 15 residues. In DNA, the CDR3 is TGTGCCAGCAGGGCCCCGGTGGGGGGCTGGACTGAAGCTTTCTTT. Translation: CASRAPVGGWTEAFF.

The rearrangement joins TRBV12-3 or TRBV12-4 to TRBJ1-2; D gene unclear. This CDR3 contains 15 residues. Trimming took off 5 bases at V and 1 base at J, with 14 bases between the two ends. CDR3 sequence: CASSPPAPVNYGYTF. The CDR3 DNA follows: TGTGCCAGCAGTCCTCCTGCCCCAGTTAACTATGGCTACACCTTC.

The chain uses TRBV7-9 and TRBJ2-1; 9 bases agree with TRBD2. The CDR3 has 15 residues. Germline CDR1 is SEHNR and CDR2 is FQNEAQ (reference sequence). V trimming: 1 base; J trimming: 7 bases; junction bases outside the gene matches: 5. CDR3 amino acids: CASSLGTSAVNEQFF. CDR3 nucleotide sequence: TGTGCCAGCAGCTTAGGGACTAGCGCCGTTAATGAGCAGTTCTTC.

This chain links TRBV20-1 with TRBJ2-3; D could derive from TRBD1 or TRBD2 (7 bases each). The CDR3 runs to 15 residues. Germline V gives CDR1 DFQATT, CDR2 SNEGSKA (reference sequence). V lost 6 bases to trimming and J lost 2 bases, with 18 bases between them. CDR3 region: CSAQGGGPNTDTQYF. The CDR3 nucleotides are TGCAGTGCCCAGGGAGGGGGCCCCAACACAGATACGCAGTATTTT.

This clonotype is termed medium-sized (0.01 to 0.1%). V is TRBV5-1 and J is TRBJ1-5; the D gene is possibly TRBD1 (6 bases). The V gene lost 4 bases and the J gene lost 4 bases, with 12 bases spanning the gap. In germline, CDR1 is SGHRS, CDR2 YFSETQ. There are 14 residues in the CDR3. The CDR3: CASSPGHQNQPQHF. The CDR3, as DNA: TGCGCCAGCAGCCCGGGACATCAAAATCAGCCCCAGCATTTT.